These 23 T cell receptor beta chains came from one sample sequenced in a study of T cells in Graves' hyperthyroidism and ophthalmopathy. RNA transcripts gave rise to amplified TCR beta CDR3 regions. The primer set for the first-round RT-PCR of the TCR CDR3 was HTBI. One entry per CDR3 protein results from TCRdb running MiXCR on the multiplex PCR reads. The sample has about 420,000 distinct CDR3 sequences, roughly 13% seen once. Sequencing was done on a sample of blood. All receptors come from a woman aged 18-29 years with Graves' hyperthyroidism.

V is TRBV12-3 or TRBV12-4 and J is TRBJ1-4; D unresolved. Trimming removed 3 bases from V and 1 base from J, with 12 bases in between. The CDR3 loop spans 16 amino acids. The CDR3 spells CASSLGRRLTNEKLFF. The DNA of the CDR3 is TGTGCCAGCAGTTTGGGCAGGCGTTTAACTAATGAAAAACTGTTTTTT.

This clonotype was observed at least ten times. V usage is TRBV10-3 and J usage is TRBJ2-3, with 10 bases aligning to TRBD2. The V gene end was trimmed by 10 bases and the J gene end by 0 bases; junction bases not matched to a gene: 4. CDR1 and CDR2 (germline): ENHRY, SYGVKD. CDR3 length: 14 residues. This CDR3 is CATWTSGSTDTQYF. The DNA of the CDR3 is TGTGCCACCTGGACTAGCGGTAGCACAGATACGCAGTATTTT.

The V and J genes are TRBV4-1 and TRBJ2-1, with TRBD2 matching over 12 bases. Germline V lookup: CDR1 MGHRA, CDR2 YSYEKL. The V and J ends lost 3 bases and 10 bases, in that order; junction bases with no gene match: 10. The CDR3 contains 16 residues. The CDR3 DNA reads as TGCGCCAGCAGCCATGCCCTAGCGGGAGGGGAGGAAGAGCAGTTCTTC. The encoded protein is CASSHALAGGEEEQFF.

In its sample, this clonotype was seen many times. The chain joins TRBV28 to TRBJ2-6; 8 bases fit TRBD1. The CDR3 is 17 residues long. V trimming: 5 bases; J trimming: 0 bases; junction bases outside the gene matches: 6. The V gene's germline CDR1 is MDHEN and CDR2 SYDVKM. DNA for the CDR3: TGTGCCAGCAGTCTGACAGGGGCTCCCTCTGGGGCCAACGTCCTGACTTTC. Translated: CASSLTGAPSGANVLTF.

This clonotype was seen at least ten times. The CDR3 coding sequence is TGCAGCGTTGAAGATTCGTGGGAGCACACAGATACGCAGTATTTT. Translating gives CSVEDSWEHTDTQYF. The chain carries TRBV29-1 and TRBJ2-3; TRBD2 is a possible D gene (5 bases). Trimming stripped 0 bases from V and 2 bases from J, with 12 bases between. The germline CDR1 and CDR2 sequences are SQVTM and ANQGSEA. The CDR3 consists of 15 residues.

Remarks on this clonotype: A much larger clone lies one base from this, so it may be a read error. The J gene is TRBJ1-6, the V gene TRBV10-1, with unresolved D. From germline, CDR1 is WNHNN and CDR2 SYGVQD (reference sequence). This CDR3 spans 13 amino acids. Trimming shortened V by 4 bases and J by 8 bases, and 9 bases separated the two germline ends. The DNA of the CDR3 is TGCGCCAGCAGTGGTACAGATGATTCACCCCTCCACTTT. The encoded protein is CASSGTDDSPLHF.

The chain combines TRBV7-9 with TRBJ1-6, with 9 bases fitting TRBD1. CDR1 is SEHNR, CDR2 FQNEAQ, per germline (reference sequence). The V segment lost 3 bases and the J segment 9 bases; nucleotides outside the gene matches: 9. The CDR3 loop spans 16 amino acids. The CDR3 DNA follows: TGTGCCAGCAGCTTTGAACCGGGACAGGGTGGTTCACCCCTCCACTTT. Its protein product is CASSFEPGQGGSPLHF.

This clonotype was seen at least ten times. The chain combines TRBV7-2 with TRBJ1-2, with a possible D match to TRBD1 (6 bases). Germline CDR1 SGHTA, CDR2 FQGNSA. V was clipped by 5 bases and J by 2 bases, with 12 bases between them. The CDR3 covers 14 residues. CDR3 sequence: CASSPEGTNYGYTF. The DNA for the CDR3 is TGTGCCAGCAGCCCCGAGGGGACAAACTATGGCTACACCTTC.

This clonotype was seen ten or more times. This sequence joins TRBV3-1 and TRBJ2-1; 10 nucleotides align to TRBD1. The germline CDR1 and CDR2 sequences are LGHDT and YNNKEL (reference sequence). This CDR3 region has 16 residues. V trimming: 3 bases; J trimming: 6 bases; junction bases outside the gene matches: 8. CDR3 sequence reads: CASSQDSGQGINEQFF. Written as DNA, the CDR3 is TGTGCCAGCAGCCAGGACTCGGGACAGGGGATCAATGAGCAGTTCTTC.

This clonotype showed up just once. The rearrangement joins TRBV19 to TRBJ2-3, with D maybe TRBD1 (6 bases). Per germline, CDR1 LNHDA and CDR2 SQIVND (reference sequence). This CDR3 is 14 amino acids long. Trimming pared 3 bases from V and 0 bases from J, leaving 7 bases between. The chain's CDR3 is CASSIQGSTDTQYF. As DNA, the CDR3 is TGTGCCAGTAGTATCCAGGGGAGCACAGATACGCAGTATTTT.

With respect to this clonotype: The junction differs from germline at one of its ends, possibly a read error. The CDR3 DNA is TGTGCCAGCAGCTTAGCGCTAAGGACGGAAACCTCTGGGGCCAACGTCATGACTTTC. It yields the protein CASSLALRTETSGANVMTF. The chain links TRBV7-2 to TRBJ2-6; D is possibly TRBD1 (5 bases). Germline V gene data show CDR1 as SGHTA and CDR2 as FQGNSA. The CDR3 runs 19 residues.

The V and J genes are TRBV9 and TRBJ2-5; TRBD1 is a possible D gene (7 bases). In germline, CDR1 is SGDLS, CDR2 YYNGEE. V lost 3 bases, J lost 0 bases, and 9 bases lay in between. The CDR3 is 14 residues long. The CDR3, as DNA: TGTGCCAGCAGCGGCGGGACAGACCAAGAGACCCAGTACTTC. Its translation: CASSGGTDQETQYF.

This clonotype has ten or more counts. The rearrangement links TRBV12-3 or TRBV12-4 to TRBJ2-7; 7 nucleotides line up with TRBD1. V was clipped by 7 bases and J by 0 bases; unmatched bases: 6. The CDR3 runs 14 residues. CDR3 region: CASTPGQNSYEQYF. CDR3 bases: TGTGCCAGCACCCCGGGACAGAACTCCTACGAGCAGTACTTC.

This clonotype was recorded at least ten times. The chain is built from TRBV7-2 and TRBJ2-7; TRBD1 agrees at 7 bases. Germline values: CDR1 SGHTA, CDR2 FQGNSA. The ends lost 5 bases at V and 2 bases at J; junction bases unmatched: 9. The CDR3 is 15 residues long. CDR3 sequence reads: CASSMRTGPPYEQYF. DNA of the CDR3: TGTGCCAGCAGCATGCGGACAGGACCTCCCTACGAGCAGTACTTC.

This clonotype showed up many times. For the CDR3, the DNA is TGTGCCAGCAGTGGGCAGATTGGAAACACCATATATTTT. This gives the protein CASSGQIGNTIYF. This chain uses TRBV7-8 with TRBJ1-3; D call uncertain. CDR1 and CDR2 from the germline V gene are SGHVS and FQNEAQ. With 6 bases removed from V and 3 bases from J, the gap between germline ends came to 9 bases. This CDR3 contains 13 residues. Based on the CDR3 plus reference TRBV7-8 and TRBJ1-3, the full variable domain is GAGVSQSPRYKVAKRGQDVALRCDPISGHVSLFWYQQALGQGPEFLTYFQNEAQLDKSGLPSDRFFAERPEGSVSTLKIQRTQQEDSAVYLCASSGQIGNTIYFGEGSWLTVV.

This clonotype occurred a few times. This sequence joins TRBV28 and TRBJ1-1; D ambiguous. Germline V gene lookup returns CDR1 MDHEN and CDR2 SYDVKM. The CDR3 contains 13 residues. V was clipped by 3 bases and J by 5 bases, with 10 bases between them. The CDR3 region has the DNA TGTGCCAGCAGTTTGAAAGGGCGGACTGAAGCTTTCTTT. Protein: CASSLKGRTEAFF.

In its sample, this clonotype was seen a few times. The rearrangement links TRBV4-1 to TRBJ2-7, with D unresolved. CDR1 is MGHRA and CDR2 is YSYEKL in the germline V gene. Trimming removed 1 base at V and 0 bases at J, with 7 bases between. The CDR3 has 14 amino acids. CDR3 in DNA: TGCGCCAGCAGCCAAGGGCCAAACTCCTACGAGCAGTACTTC. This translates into CASSQGPNSYEQYF.

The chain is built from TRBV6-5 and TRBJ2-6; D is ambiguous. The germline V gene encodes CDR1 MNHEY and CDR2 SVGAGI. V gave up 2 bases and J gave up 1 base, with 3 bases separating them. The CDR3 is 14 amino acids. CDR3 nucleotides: TGTGCCAGCAGTTACGTATCTGGGGCCAACGTCCTGACTTTC. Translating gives CASSYVSGANVLTF.

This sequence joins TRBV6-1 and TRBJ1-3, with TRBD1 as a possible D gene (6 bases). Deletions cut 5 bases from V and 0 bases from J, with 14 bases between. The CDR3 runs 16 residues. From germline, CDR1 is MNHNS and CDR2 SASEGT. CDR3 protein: CASSTGTPSSGNTIYF. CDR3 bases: TGTGCCAGCAGTACCGGGACACCCTCCTCTGGAAACACCATATATTTT.

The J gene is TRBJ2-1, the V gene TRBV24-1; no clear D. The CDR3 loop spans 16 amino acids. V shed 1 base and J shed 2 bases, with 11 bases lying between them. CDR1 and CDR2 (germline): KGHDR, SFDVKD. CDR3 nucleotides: TGTGCCACCAGTGATTTCGACTCGAGCCCCTACAATGAGCAGTTCTTC. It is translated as CATSDFDSSPYNEQFF.

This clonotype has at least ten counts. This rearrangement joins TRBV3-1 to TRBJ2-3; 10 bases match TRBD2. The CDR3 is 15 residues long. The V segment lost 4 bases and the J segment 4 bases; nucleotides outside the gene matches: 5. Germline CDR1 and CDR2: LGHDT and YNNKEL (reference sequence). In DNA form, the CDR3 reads TGTGCCAGCAGCCCCCTTGGACTAGCGGCAGATACGCAGTATTTT. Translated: CASSPLGLAADTQYF.

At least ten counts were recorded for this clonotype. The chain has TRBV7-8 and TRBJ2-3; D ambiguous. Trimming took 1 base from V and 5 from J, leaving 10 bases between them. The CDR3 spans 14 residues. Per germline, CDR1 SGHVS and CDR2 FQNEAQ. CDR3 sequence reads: CASSLGSSRDTQYF. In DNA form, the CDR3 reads TGTGCCAGCAGCTTAGGGTCTAGTCGAGATACGCAGTATTTT.

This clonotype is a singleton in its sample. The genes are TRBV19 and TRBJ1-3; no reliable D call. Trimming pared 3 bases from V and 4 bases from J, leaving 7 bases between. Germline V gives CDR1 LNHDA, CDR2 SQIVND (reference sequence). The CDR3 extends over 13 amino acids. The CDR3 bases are TGTGCCAGTAGTATGCGACGGGGAAACACCATATATTTT. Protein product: CASSMRRGNTIYF.